This T cell receptor beta chain was profiled in a study of T-cell memory formation after mild COVID-19. The wider study: TCR clusters were largely donor specific.

TCRdb reanalysed the 5' RACE reads using MiXCR and keeps one entry per CDR3 protein. The data show 250,000 to 300,000 distinct CDR3 sequences, roughly 16% seen once. With 2 bases clipped from V and 3 bases from J, the junction kept 10 bases outside the gene matches. The CDR3 sequence is 16 residues long. Germline V gene lookup returns CDR1 MNHEY and CDR2 SVGEGT. This clonotype was counted only a few times. The chain joins TRBV6-2 or TRBV6-3 to TRBJ2-7, with TRBD2 matching 7 bases. Sample: PBMCs or a T cell subset sorted from them (not recorded which). The sequence derives from a man between 18 and 35 years old who had mild COVID-19 (a few samples of this study predate the infection). Cell type and time point are not known. CDR3 coding DNA: TGTGCCAGCAGTTACCCCAGGACTAGACTCCTCTACGAGCAGTACTTC. Translating it yields CASSYPRTRLLYEQYF.